This T cell receptor beta chain was recovered during a study of early T cells in non-severe SARS-CoV-2 infection. MiXCR, run by TCRdb on the 5' RACE reads, gives a single entry per CDR3 protein. The top ten hold approximately 6.3% of the sample, which has 40,000 to 60,000 distinct CDR3 sequences, 6.2% seen once. Here the sequenced sample was whole blood, taken at baseline. This TCR came from an adult who was a healthcare worker with PCR-confirmed SARS-CoV-2 infection or an uninfected control (not recorded which).

CDR3 protein: CASSLSVAGGRETQYF. As DNA, the CDR3 is TGTGCCAGCAGTTTGTCGGTAGCGGGAGGACGGGAGACCCAGTACTTC. The J gene is TRBJ2-5, the V gene TRBV12-3 or TRBV12-4; 10 positions agree with TRBD2. The CDR3 contains 16 residues. J gave up 5 bases and V 3 bases, and 9 bases lay outside the gene matches.